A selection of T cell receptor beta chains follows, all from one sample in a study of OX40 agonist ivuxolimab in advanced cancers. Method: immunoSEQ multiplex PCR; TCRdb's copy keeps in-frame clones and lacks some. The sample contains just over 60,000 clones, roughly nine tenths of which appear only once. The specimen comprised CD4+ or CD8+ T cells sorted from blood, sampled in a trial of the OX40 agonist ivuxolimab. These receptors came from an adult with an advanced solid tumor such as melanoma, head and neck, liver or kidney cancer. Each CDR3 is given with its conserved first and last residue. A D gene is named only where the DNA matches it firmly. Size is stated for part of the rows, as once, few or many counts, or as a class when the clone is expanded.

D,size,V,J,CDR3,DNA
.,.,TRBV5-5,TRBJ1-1,CASSAPRKGAFF,TGTGCCAGCAGCGCACCTAGGAAGGGGGCTTTCTTT
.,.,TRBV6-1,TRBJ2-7,CATGAYEQYF,TGTGCCACCGGGGCCTACGAGCAGTACTTC
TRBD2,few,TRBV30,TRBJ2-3,CACLGTSGKERGTDTQYF,TGTGCCTGCCTCGGGACTAGCGGGAAAGAACGGGGCACAGATACGCAGTATTTT
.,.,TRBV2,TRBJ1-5,CASSAAPVNSNQPQHF,TGTGCCAGCAGTGCCGCCCCAGTAAATAGCAATCAGCCCCAGCATTTT
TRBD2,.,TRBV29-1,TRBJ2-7,CSVEGFSGSRYEQYF,TGCAGCGTTGAAGGATTTAGCGGGAGCCGGTACGAGCAGTACTTC
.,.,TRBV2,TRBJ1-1,CASSESLIWGNTEAFF,TGTGCCAGCAGTGAAAGTCTCATCTGGGGGAACACTGAAGCTTTCTTT
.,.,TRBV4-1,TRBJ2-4,CASSQARAGPENIQYF,TGCGCCAGCAGCCAAGCTAGGGCGGGTCCGGAGAACATTCAGTACTTC
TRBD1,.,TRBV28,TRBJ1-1,CASSETGLMNTEAFF,TGTGCCAGCAGTGAGACAGGGCTGATGAACACTGAAGCTTTCTTT
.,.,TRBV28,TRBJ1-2,CASSPGHNYGYTF,TGTGCCAGCAGTCCGGGACATAACTATGGCTACACCTTC
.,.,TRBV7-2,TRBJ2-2,CASSAVAGPGHTGELFF,TGTGCCAGCAGCGCCGTGGCGGGACCAGGACACACCGGGGAGCTGTTTTTT
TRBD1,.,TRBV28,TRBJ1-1,CASRPLDRGRPEAFF,TGTGCCAGCAGACCCCTGGACAGGGGGCGACCTGAAGCTTTCTTT
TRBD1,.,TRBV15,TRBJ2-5,CATSSTLGQVVETQYF,TGTGCCACCAGCAGCACATTAGGACAGGTGGTGGAGACCCAGTACTTC
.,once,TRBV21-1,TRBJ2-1,CASSKTLAGGFNEQFF,TGTGCCAGCAGCAAAACGCTAGCGGGAGGCTTCAATGAGCAGTTCTTC
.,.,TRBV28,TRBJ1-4,CASRAEGEKLFF,TGTGCCAGCAGAGCAGAGGGGGAAAAACTGTTTTTT
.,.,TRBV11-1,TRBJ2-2,CASSESSTGELFF,TGTGCCAGCAGCGAGTCCTCCACCGGGGAGCTGTTTTTT
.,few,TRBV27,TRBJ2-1,CASSFKSSYNEQFF,TGTGCCAGCAGTTTCAAGAGCTCCTACAATGAGCAGTTCTTC
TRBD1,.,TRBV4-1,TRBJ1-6,CASSLQGGNSPLHF,TGCGCCAGCAGCCTACAGGGGGGCAATTCACCCCTCCACTTT
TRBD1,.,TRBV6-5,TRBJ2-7,CASSYDRGEGEQYF,TGTGCCAGCAGTTACGACAGGGGAGAGGGAGAGCAGTACTTC
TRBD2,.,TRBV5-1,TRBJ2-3,CASSVISGSEADTQYF,TGCGCCAGCAGCGTCATTAGCGGGAGTGAGGCAGATACGCAGTATTTT
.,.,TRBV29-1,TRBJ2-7,CSAGGQTVREQYF,TGCAGCGCCGGGGGCCAGACGGTGCGGGAGCAGTACTTC
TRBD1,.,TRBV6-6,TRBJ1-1,CASSYQGTAEAFF,TGTGCCAGCAGTTACCAAGGGACAGCTGAAGCTTTCTTT
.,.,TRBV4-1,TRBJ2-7,CASSRTGTYEQYF,TGCGCCAGCAGCCGAACAGGCACCTACGAGCAGTACTTC
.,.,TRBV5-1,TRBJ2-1,CASAVSGWDGEQFF,TGCGCCAGCGCTGTCTCCGGCTGGGATGGCGAGCAGTTCTTC
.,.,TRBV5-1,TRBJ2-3,CASSLVGQGSTDTQYF,TGCGCCAGCAGCTTGGTAGGTCAGGGGAGCACAGATACGCAGTATTTT
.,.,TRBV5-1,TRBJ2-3,CASSATPSTDTQYF,TGCGCCAGCAGCGCCACCCCTAGCACAGATACGCAGTATTTT
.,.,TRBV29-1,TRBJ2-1,CSVVSYNEQFF,TGCAGCGTTGTGTCCTACAATGAGCAGTTCTTC
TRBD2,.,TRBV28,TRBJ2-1,CAARLAGGPLSEQFF,TGTGCCGCCAGGCTGGCGGGAGGGCCCCTCAGTGAGCAGTTCTTC
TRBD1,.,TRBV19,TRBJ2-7,CASSARTGDFGEQYF,TGTGCCAGTAGTGCCCGGACAGGTGACTTTGGGGAGCAGTACTTC
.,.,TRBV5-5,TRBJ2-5,CASSLAVETQYF,TGTGCCAGCAGCTTGGCCGTTGAGACCCAGTACTTC
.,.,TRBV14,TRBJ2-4,CASSHPTLPSATGSAKNIQYF,TGTGCCAGCAGCCACCCTACACTCCCAAGCGCCACAGGGTCGGCCAAAAACATTCAGTACTTC
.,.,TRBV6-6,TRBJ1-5,CASSSGQPQHF,TGTGCCAGCAGTTCTGGTCAGCCCCAGCATTTT
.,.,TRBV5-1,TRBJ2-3,CASRYQASTDTQYF,TGCGCCAGCCGCTATCAGGCTAGCACAGATACGCAGTATTTT
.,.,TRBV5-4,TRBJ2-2,CASRLGGASGTGELFF,TGTGCCAGCAGACTGGGGGGGGCATCTGGCACCGGGGAGCTGTTTTTT
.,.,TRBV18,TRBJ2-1,CASSIARQSYNEQFF,TGTGCCAGCTCGATCGCCCGACAATCCTACAATGAGCAGTTCTTC
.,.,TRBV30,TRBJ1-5,CAWSVEGDQPQHF,TGTGCCTGGAGTGTTGAGGGAGATCAGCCCCAGCATTTT
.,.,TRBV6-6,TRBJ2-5,CASSYLAQTTQYF,TGTGCCAGCAGTTACCTTGCTCAGACGACCCAGTACTTC
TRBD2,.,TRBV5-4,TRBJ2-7,CASSGRGSGSYEQYF,TGTGCCAGCAGCGGCCGGGGTAGCGGGTCCTACGAGCAGTACTTC
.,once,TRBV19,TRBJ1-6,CASSMAREVGNSPLHF,TGTGCCAGTAGTATGGCCAGGGAGGTAGGCAATTCACCCCTCCACTTT
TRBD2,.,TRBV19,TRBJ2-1,CASTKTSGRVGDEQFF,TGTGCCAGTACCAAGACTAGCGGGAGGGTTGGCGATGAGCAGTTCTTC
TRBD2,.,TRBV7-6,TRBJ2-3,CASRPPTSGVTDTQYF,TGTGCCAGCAGGCCTCCCACTAGCGGAGTCACAGATACGCAGTATTTT
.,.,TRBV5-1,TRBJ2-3,CASSSRAVVYTDTQYF,TGCGCCAGCAGCTCCCGAGCGGTCGTTTATACAGATACGCAGTATTTT
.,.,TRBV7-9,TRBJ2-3,CASTPGGRQAGTDTQYF,TGTGCCAGCACTCCTGGGGGCAGACAGGCGGGGACAGATACGCAGTATTTT
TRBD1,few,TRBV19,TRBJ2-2,CASSISGGTRTGELFF,TGTGCCAGTAGTATTTCAGGGGGAACTCGTACCGGGGAGCTGTTTTTT
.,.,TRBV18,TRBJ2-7,CASSARGGTSLDEQYF,TGTGCCAGCTCAGCCCGCGGAGGGACGTCCTTGGACGAGCAGTACTTC